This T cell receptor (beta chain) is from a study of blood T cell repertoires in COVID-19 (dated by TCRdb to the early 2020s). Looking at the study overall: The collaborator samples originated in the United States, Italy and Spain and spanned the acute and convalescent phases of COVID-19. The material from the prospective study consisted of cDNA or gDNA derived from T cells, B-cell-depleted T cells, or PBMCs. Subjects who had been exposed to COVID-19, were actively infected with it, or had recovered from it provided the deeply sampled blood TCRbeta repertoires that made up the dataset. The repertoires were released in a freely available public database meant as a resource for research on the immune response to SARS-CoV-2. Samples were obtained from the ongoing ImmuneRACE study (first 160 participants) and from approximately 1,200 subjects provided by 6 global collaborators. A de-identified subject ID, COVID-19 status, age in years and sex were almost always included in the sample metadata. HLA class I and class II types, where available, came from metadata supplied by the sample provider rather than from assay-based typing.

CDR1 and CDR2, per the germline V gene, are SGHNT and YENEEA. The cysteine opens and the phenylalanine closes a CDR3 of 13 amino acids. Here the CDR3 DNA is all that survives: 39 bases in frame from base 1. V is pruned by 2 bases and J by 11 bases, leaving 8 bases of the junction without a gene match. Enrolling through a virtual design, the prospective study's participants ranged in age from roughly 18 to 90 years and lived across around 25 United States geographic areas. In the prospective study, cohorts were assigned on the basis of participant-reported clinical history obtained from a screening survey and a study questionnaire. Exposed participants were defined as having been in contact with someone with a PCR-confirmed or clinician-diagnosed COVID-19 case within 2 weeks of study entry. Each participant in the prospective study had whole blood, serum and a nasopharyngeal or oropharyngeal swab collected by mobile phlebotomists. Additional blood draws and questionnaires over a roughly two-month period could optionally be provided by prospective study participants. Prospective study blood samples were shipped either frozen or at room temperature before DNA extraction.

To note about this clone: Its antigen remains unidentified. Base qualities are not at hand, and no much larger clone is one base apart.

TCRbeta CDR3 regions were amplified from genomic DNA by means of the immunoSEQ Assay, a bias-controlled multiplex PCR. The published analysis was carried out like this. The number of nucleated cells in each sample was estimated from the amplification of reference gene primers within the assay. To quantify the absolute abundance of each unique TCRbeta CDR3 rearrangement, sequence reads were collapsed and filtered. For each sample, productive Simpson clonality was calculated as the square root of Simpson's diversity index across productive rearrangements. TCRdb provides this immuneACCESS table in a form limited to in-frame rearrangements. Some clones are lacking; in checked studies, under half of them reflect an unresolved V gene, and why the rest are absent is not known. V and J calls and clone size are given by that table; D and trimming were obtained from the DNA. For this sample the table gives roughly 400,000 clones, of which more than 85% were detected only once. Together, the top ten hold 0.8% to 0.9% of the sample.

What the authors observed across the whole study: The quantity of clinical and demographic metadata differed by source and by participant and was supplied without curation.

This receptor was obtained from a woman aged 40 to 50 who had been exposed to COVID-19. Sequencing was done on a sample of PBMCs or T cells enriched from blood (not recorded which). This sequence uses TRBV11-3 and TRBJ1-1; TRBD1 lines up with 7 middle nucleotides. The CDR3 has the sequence CASSLTGVSQAFF. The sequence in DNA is TGTGCCAGCAGCTTAACAGGGGTGTCGCAGGCTTTCTTT. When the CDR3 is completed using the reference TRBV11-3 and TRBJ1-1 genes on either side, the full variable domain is EAGVVQSPRYKIIEKKQPVAFWCNPISGHNTLYWYLQNLGQGPELLIRYENEEAVDDSQLPKDRFSAERLKGVDSTLKIQPAELGDSAVYLCASSLTGVSQAFFGQGTRLTVV.